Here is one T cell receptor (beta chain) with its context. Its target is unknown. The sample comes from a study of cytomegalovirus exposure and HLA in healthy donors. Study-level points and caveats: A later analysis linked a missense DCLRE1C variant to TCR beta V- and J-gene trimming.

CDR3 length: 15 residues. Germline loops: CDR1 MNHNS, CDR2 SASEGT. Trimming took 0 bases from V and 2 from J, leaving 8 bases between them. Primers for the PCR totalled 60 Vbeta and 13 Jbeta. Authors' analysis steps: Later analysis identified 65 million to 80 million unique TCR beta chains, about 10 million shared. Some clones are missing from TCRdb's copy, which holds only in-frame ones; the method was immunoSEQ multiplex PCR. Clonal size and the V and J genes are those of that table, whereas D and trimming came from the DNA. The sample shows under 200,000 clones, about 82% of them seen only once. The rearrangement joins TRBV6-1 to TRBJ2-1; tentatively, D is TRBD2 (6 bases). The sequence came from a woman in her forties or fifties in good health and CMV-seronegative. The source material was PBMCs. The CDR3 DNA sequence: TGTGCCAGCAGTGAAGCGGGAGGTCCCTACAATGAGCAGTTCTTC. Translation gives CASSEAGGPYNEQFF.